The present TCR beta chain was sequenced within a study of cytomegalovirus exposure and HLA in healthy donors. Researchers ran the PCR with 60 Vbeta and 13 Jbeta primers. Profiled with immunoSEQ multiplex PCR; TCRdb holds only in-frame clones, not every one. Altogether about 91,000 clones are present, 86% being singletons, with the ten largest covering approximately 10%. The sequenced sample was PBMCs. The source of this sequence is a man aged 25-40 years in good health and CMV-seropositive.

The CDR3 region is CASSLSISGNQPQHF. CDR3 DNA sequence: TGTGCCAGCAGTTTATCCATTAGTGGCAATCAGCCCCAGCATTTT. This chain uses TRBV28 with TRBJ1-5, with D unresolved. The CDR3 spans 15 residues. CDR1 MDHEN and CDR2 SYDVKM come from the germline V gene. Between the trimmed V and J ends, which lost 1 base and 2 bases, there was a span of 9 bases.